The clone carrying this T cell receptor beta chain has more than one count but fewer than ten. Its cognate antigen is unknown. The PCR employed 60 Vbeta primers together with 13 Jbeta primers. Libraries were prepared by immunoSEQ multiplex PCR; TCRdb keeps only in-frame clonotypes and omits some of them. This sample has some 200,000 clones, with around 64% found just once. This record comes from a study of cytomegalovirus exposure and HLA in healthy donors. With 6 bases clipped from V and 4 bases from J, the junction kept 8 bases outside the gene matches. CDR3 length equals 15 residues. Per germline, CDR1 MNHEY and CDR2 SVGAGI. Study-level points and caveats: In the analysis, some V segments, TRBV6-2 and TRBV6-3 included, were excluded as indistinguishable. TCR beta V- and J-gene trimming, according to a later analysis, was linked to a missense DCLRE1C variant. The authors confirmed in vitro that a few CMV-associated chains were specific for CMV antigens. Cytomegalovirus status was reportedly diagnosed by the classifier with high specificity and sensitivity.

The chain combines TRBV6-5 with TRBJ2-2, with 7 bases that match TRBD1. The sequencing input was PBMCs. This receptor was taken from a man in his forties in good health and CMV-seropositive. The CDR3 reads CASSLTGTSTGELFF. In DNA form, the CDR3 reads TGTGCCAGCAGCCTGACAGGGACCTCCACCGGGGAGCTGTTTTTT.